Listed below are T cell receptor beta chains from one sample, sequenced in a study of blood T cell repertoires in COVID-19. Here immunoSEQ multiplex PCR was the method, and the copy in TCRdb shows in-frame clones only, minus some. The sample has 250,000 to 300,000 clones; around 86% are singletons. The specimen was peripheral blood. The receptors originated from a man aged 45-65 years with acute or convalescent COVID-19. Each CDR3 is given with its conserved first and last residue. A D gene is named only where the DNA matches it firmly. The size entry is marked missing in some rows and otherwise reads once, few, many or a size class.

V gene: TRBV11-2; clone size: -; D gene: -; J gene: TRBJ2-6; CDR3 protein: CASLPPSSGANVLTF; CDR3 DNA: TGTGCCAGCCTACCCCCGAGCTCTGGGGCCAACGTCCTGACTTTC
V gene: TRBV23-1; clone size: -; D gene: -; J gene: TRBJ1-3; CDR3 protein: CASRGAWHYSGNTIYF; CDR3 DNA: TGCGCCAGCAGGGGGGCCTGGCATTACTCTGGAAACACCATATATTTT
V gene: TRBV7-9; clone size: -; D gene: -; J gene: TRBJ1-2; CDR3 protein: CASSFGPGEGYTF; CDR3 DNA: TGTGCCAGCAGCTTTGGCCCAGGGGAAGGCTACACCTTC
V gene: TRBV5-1; clone size: once; D gene: TRBD1; J gene: TRBJ2-7; CDR3 protein: CASSRGPTNYEQYF; CDR3 DNA: TGCGCCAGCAGCAGGGGGCCCACCAACTACGAGCAGTACTTC
V gene: TRBV30; clone size: once; D gene: -; J gene: TRBJ1-1; CDR3 protein: CAWSHPGDWTEAFF; CDR3 DNA: TGTGCCTGGAGCCACCCGGGAGACTGGACTGAAGCTTTCTTT
V gene: TRBV30; clone size: -; D gene: -; J gene: TRBJ1-6; CDR3 protein: CAWAGGYSPLHF; CDR3 DNA: TGTGCCTGGGCCGGGGGATATTCACCCCTCCACTTT
V gene: TRBV6-4; clone size: -; D gene: -; J gene: TRBJ1-3; CDR3 protein: CASSDSYRVGNTIYF; CDR3 DNA: TGTGCCAGCAGTGACTCTTACAGGGTAGGAAACACCATATATTTT
V gene: TRBV6-5; clone size: -; D gene: TRBD1; J gene: TRBJ1-2; CDR3 protein: CASRRTGVSYGYTF; CDR3 DNA: TGTGCCAGCAGACGGACAGGGGTCAGCTATGGCTACACCTTC
V gene: TRBV7-3; clone size: -; D gene: -; J gene: TRBJ2-2; CDR3 protein: CASSSRRDTGELFF; CDR3 DNA: TGTGCCAGCAGCTCCCGCAGGGACACCGGGGAGCTGTTTTTT
V gene: TRBV6-4; clone size: -; D gene: -; J gene: TRBJ1-2; CDR3 protein: CASSDRYGYTF; CDR3 DNA: TGTGCCAGCAGTGATCGGTATGGCTACACCTTC
V gene: TRBV7-8; clone size: -; D gene: -; J gene: TRBJ1-1; CDR3 protein: CASSRGDTMNTEAFF; CDR3 DNA: TGTGCCAGCAGCCGAGGGGACACTATGAACACTGAAGCTTTCTTT
V gene: TRBV7-9; clone size: once; D gene: -; J gene: TRBJ2-7; CDR3 protein: CASSMTGTRYYEQYF; CDR3 DNA: TGTGCCAGCAGCATGACCGGGACAAGATATTACGAGCAGTACTTC
V gene: TRBV9; clone size: few; D gene: TRBD2; J gene: TRBJ2-3; CDR3 protein: CASSLGLAGVPSTDTQYF; CDR3 DNA: TGTGCCAGCAGCTTGGGACTAGCGGGGGTCCCCTCCACAGATACGCAGTATTTT
V gene: TRBV19; clone size: once; D gene: -; J gene: TRBJ1-2; CDR3 protein: CASSGFPGKSYGYTF; CDR3 DNA: TGTGCCAGTAGTGGCTTCCCAGGGAAGTCTTATGGCTACACCTTC
V gene: TRBV5-6; clone size: -; D gene: TRBD1; J gene: TRBJ1-1; CDR3 protein: CASSRTGWNTEAFF; CDR3 DNA: TGTGCCAGCAGCCGGACAGGGTGGAACACTGAAGCTTTCTTT
V gene: TRBV5-1; clone size: -; D gene: TRBD1; J gene: TRBJ1-1; CDR3 protein: CASRQGQRSPNTEAFF; CDR3 DNA: TGCGCCAGCAGACAGGGGCAACGAAGCCCGAACACTGAAGCTTTCTTT
V gene: TRBV5-6; clone size: -; D gene: -; J gene: TRBJ1-2; CDR3 protein: CASSLGGANGYTF; CDR3 DNA: TGTGCCAGCAGCTTGGGAGGAGCTAATGGCTACACCTTC
V gene: TRBV9; clone size: -; D gene: TRBD2; J gene: TRBJ2-3; CDR3 protein: CASSATSGVADTQYF; CDR3 DNA: TGTGCCAGCAGCGCGACTAGCGGGGTGGCAGATACGCAGTATTTT
V gene: TRBV3-1/TRBV3-2; clone size: -; D gene: -; J gene: TRBJ1-4; CDR3 protein: CASSDRRGKLFF; CDR3 DNA: TGTGCCAGCAGCGACCGCCGCGGAAAACTGTTTTTT
V gene: TRBV19; clone size: once; D gene: TRBD2; J gene: TRBJ2-1; CDR3 protein: CASISGASGGNEQFF; CDR3 DNA: TGTGCCAGTATTTCAGGTGCCAGCGGGGGCAATGAGCAGTTCTTC
V gene: TRBV29-1; clone size: -; D gene: TRBD1; J gene: TRBJ2-1; CDR3 protein: CSVWGQEGSYNEQFF; CDR3 DNA: TGCAGCGTGTGGGGACAGGAGGGCTCCTACAATGAGCAGTTCTTC
V gene: TRBV19; clone size: -; D gene: TRBD1; J gene: TRBJ2-1; CDR3 protein: CASSTGTGLSYNEQFF; CDR3 DNA: TGTGCCAGTAGTACCGGGACAGGTCTCTCCTACAATGAGCAGTTCTTC
V gene: TRBV4-1; clone size: once; D gene: -; J gene: TRBJ2-1; CDR3 protein: CASSRQQGASYNEQFF; CDR3 DNA: TGCGCCAGCAGCCGACAGCAAGGGGCCTCCTACAATGAGCAGTTCTTC
V gene: TRBV4-1; clone size: -; D gene: TRBD2; J gene: TRBJ2-3; CDR3 protein: CASSQELGWRGSTDTQYF; CDR3 DNA: TGCGCCAGCAGCCAAGAGTTGGGTTGGCGGGGGAGCACAGATACGCAGTATTTT
V gene: TRBV2; clone size: -; D gene: -; J gene: TRBJ1-5; CDR3 protein: CASKSGSIYQPQHF; CDR3 DNA: TGTGCCAGCAAATCGGGATCAATTTATCAGCCCCAGCATTTT
V gene: TRBV7-9; clone size: -; D gene: -; J gene: TRBJ1-1; CDR3 protein: CASSPILNTEAFF; CDR3 DNA: TGTGCCAGCAGCCCCATTCTGAACACTGAAGCTTTCTTT
V gene: TRBV20-1; clone size: -; D gene: -; J gene: TRBJ1-1; CDR3 protein: CSASFGRIGVTEAFF; CDR3 DNA: TGCAGTGCTAGTTTCGGACGAATCGGGGTGACTGAAGCTTTCTTT
V gene: TRBV12-3/TRBV12-4; clone size: many; D gene: -; J gene: TRBJ1-5; CDR3 protein: CASSQGRYQPQHF; CDR3 DNA: TGTGCCAGCAGTCAGGGGCGGTATCAGCCCCAGCATTTT
V gene: TRBV5-1; clone size: -; D gene: -; J gene: TRBJ2-1; CDR3 protein: CASGPEGGTIYEQFF; CDR3 DNA: TGCGCCAGCGGACCGGAGGGAGGTACTATCTATGAGCAGTTCTTC
V gene: TRBV5-3; clone size: -; D gene: -; J gene: TRBJ1-2; CDR3 protein: CARSPGGDECGYTF; CDR3 DNA: TGTGCCAGAAGCCCAGGAGGGGATGAGTGTGGCTACACCTTC
V gene: TRBV19; clone size: -; D gene: -; J gene: TRBJ2-7; CDR3 protein: CASSSRHTLGEQYF; CDR3 DNA: TGTGCCAGTAGTTCCCGACACACGCTTGGAGAGCAGTACTTC
V gene: TRBV6-1; clone size: -; D gene: TRBD2; J gene: TRBJ2-7; CDR3 protein: CASSAAFPGGGSSYEQYF; CDR3 DNA: TGTGCCAGCAGTGCCGCATTTCCTGGCGGGGGGTCCTCCTACGAGCAGTACTTC
V gene: TRBV11-3; clone size: -; D gene: TRBD2; J gene: TRBJ2-7; CDR3 protein: CASSTGLRTDEQYF; CDR3 DNA: TGTGCCAGCAGCACGGGACTACGGACCGACGAGCAGTACTTC
V gene: TRBV5-5; clone size: -; D gene: -; J gene: TRBJ1-5; CDR3 protein: CASSSQQGGQPQHF; CDR3 DNA: TGTGCCAGCAGCTCCCAACAGGGTGGGCAGCCCCAGCATTTT
V gene: TRBV5-1; clone size: -; D gene: -; J gene: TRBJ1-2; CDR3 protein: CASSPGTGGNYGYTF; CDR3 DNA: TGCGCCAGCAGCCCAGGGACGGGGGGCAACTATGGCTACACCTTC
V gene: TRBV2; clone size: -; D gene: TRBD2; J gene: TRBJ2-1; CDR3 protein: CASSAGGTNNEQFF; CDR3 DNA: TGTGCCAGCAGTGCCGGGGGGACCAACAATGAGCAGTTCTTC